One and the same sample provided the 25 T cell receptor beta chains below, sequenced in a study of long-term antiretroviral therapy in people with HIV. Survey-level immunoSEQ v3.0 assays were run. TCRdb's table, derived via immunoSEQ multiplex PCR, lists solely in-frame clones and lacks some. The data contain tens of thousands of clones, approximately 84% of them seen just once; the ten biggest clones take up around 6.8%. This material consisted of unsorted PBMCs, taken 1.8 years before starting antiretroviral therapy. These TCRs come from a woman in her twenties or thirties with HIV.

V gene TRBV2 combines with J gene TRBJ2-2; D tentatively fits TRBD1 or TRBD2 (5 bases each). V was pared by 8 bases and J by 3 bases, with 13 bases between. CDR3 length equals 14 residues. The germline V gene encodes CDR1 SNHLY and CDR2 FYNNEI. The CDR3, as DNA: TGTGCCAGCGCTCGAGGGGTTTACACCGGGGAGCTGTTTTTT. Its protein is CASARGVYTGELFF.

The J gene is TRBJ1-1, the V gene TRBV7-9; D is undetermined. CDR3 size: 13 residues. Trimming pared 5 bases from V and 1 base from J, leaving 8 bases between. Germline CDR1 SEHNR, CDR2 FQNEAQ (reference sequence). CDR3 sequence reads: CASSPTENTEAFF. The CDR3 DNA reads TGTGCCAGCAGCCCAACGGAGAACACTGAAGCTTTCTTT.

Only one count was recorded for this clone. The rearrangement uses TRBV5-1 and TRBJ2-3; D not certain. The CDR3 consists of 16 residues. Trimming stripped 4 bases from V and 1 base from J, with 16 bases between. Germline V gene data show CDR1 as SGHRS and CDR2 as YFSETQ. This CDR3 reads CASSLFFATRTDTQYF. The CDR3 DNA sequence: TGCGCCAGCAGCCTGTTCTTCGCGACTCGCACAGATACGCAGTATTTT. The full variable domain, rest sourced from reference TRBV5-1 and TRBJ2-3, is KAGVTQTPRYLIKTRGQQVTLSCSPISGHRSVSWYQQTPGQGLQFLFEYFSETQRNKGNFPGRFSGRQFSNSRSEMNVSTLELGDSALYLCASSLFFATRTDTQYFGPGTRLTVL.

This chain joins TRBV5-1 and TRBJ1-2; tentatively, D is TRBD1 (5 bases). This CDR3 has 15 residues. The germline V gene has CDR1 SGHRS and CDR2 YFSETQ. The V end was cut by 4 bases, the J end by 0 bases, with 13 bases between. CDR3 protein: CASSRDGWANYGYTF. CDR3 in DNA: TGCGCCAGCAGCAGGGACGGATGGGCTAACTATGGCTACACCTTC.

In nucleotides, the CDR3 is TGTGCCTGGAGACGGACCCCCGATACGCAGTATTTT. Amino acid sequence: CAWRRTPDTQYF. The chain uses TRBV30 and TRBJ2-3, with D uncertain. CDR3 length equals 12 residues. Germline CDR1 reads GTSNPN; CDR2 reads SVGIG (reference sequence). V dropped 3 bases and J dropped 6 bases, with 10 bases sitting between them.

This chain joins TRBV7-2 and TRBJ2-4; D is possibly TRBD1 (6 bases). Germline CDR1 is SGHTA and CDR2 is FQGNSA. Trimming removed 1 base from V and 0 bases from J, with 10 bases in between. The CDR3 loop spans 16 amino acids. In nucleotides, the CDR3 is TGTGCCAGCAGCTTAGACAGGGTCCTAGCCAAAAACATTCAGTACTTC. Protein sequence: CASSLDRVLAKNIQYF.

The chain employs TRBV29-1 and TRBJ2-5; 8 bases map to TRBD1. The CDR3 runs 13 residues. Per germline, CDR1 SQVTM and CDR2 ANQGSEA. Trimming at V came to 4 bases and at J to 5 bases, leaving 6 bases not matched to a gene. The CDR3, as DNA: TGCAGCGTTGTGGCAGGGGGCGCGGAGACCCAGTACTTC. It specifies CSVVAGGAETQYF.

The chain combines TRBV7-9 with TRBJ1-2; 9 bases agree with TRBD1. Trimming took 11 bases from V and 2 from J; bases not matched to a gene: 12. The CDR3 sequence is 15 residues long. Germline-derived CDR1 and CDR2 are SEHNR and FQNEAQ (reference sequence). The CDR3 spells CAGACTGTGNYGYTF. Written as DNA, the CDR3 is TGTGCCGGAGCGTGCACGGGGACAGGGAACTATGGCTACACCTTC.

The V gene is TRBV29-1, the J gene TRBJ2-2, with D unresolved. Per the germline V gene, CDR1 is SQVTM and CDR2 is ANQGSEA. Trimming shortened V by 4 bases and J by 8 bases, and 11 bases separated the two germline ends. CDR3 length: 12 residues. CDR3 protein: CSVALWGGELFF. CDR3 nucleotide sequence: TGCAGCGTTGCGTTATGGGGAGGGGAGCTGTTTTTT.

The chain employs TRBV2 and TRBJ1-2, with D possibly TRBD1 on 6 matching bases. CDR1 and CDR2 (germline): SNHLY, FYNNEI. Trimming stripped 3 bases from V and 8 bases from J, with 13 bases between. This CDR3 region has 13 residues. CDR3 region: CASSDPGARGYTF. The CDR3 DNA sequence: TGTGCCAGCAGTGACCCGGGGGCGCGGGGCTACACCTTC.

The rearrangement joins TRBV7-9 to TRBJ2-5, with 7 positions matching TRBD2. This CDR3 has 14 residues. CDR1 is SEHNR, CDR2 FQNEAQ, per germline (reference sequence). J gave up 4 bases and V 1 base, and 3 bases lay outside the gene matches. CDR3 nucleotide sequence: TGTGCCAGCAGCTTAGTGCGGGGGTTAGAGACCCAGTACTTC. The encoded protein is CASSLVRGLETQYF.

V gene TRBV15 combines with J gene TRBJ1-2; 9 bases map to TRBD1. Per the germline V gene, CDR1 is LNHNV and CDR2 is YYDKDF (reference sequence). Trimming at V came to 5 bases and at J to 6 bases, leaving 16 bases not matched to a gene. The CDR3 sequence is 17 residues long. The CDR3 here is CATSRILGQGSPDGYTF. CDR3 DNA sequence: TGTGCCACCAGCCGGATTTTAGGACAGGGGTCTCCTGATGGCTACACCTTC.

The V call is TRBV5-1, the J call TRBJ1-1, with a tentative D call TRBD1 (5 bases). CDR3 length equals 15 residues. V gave up 4 bases and J gave up 3 bases, with 16 bases separating them. Germline V gene lookup returns CDR1 SGHRS and CDR2 YFSETQ. This chain's CDR3 is CASSLGRGGDTEAFF. The CDR3 coding sequence is TGCGCCAGCAGCCTGGGCCGCGGGGGGGACACTGAAGCTTTCTTT. Together with reference TRBV5-1 and TRBJ1-1, the CDR3 gives the full variable domain: KAGVTQTPRYLIKTRGQQVTLSCSPISGHRSVSWYQQTPGQGLQFLFEYFSETQRNKGNFPGRFSGRQFSNSRSEMNVSTLELGDSALYLCASSLGRGGDTEAFFGQGTRLTVV.

This sequence joins TRBV18 and TRBJ2-1; weak D call: TRBD2 (6 bases). Germline-derived CDR1 and CDR2 are KGHSH and LQKENI. The ends were cut back, 3 bases at V and 10 bases at J, with 19 bases in the middle. The CDR3 loop spans 15 amino acids. The CDR3 spells CASSPSLAPGLEQFF. The CDR3 nucleotides are TGTGCCAGCTCACCTTCACTAGCCCCAGGGTTGGAGCAGTTCTTC.

The V gene is TRBV4-1, the J gene TRBJ2-3, with TRBD1 matching over 9 bases. The CDR3 has 15 amino acids. V was pared by 4 bases and J by 3 bases, with 5 bases of the junction left unmatched. Germline lookup yields CDR1 MGHRA and CDR2 YSYEKL. Here the CDR3 reads CASSLRTGETDTQYF. In DNA form, the CDR3 reads TGCGCCAGCAGCCTACGGACAGGGGAGACAGATACGCAGTATTTT.

This chain connects TRBV5-1 to TRBJ1-1; TRBD1 matches 7 bases. V was pared by 4 bases and J by 1 base, with 13 bases of the junction left unmatched. Germline-derived CDR1 and CDR2 are SGHRS and YFSETQ. The CDR3 length is 17 residues. DNA of the CDR3: TGCGCCAGCAGCGCGAAGGGGGCTTCGTCCCCGAACACTGAAGCTTTCTTT. This codes for CASSAKGASSPNTEAFF. Using reference TRBV5-1 and TRBJ1-1 for the parts outside the CDR3, the full variable domain is KAGVTQTPRYLIKTRGQQVTLSCSPISGHRSVSWYQQTPGQGLQFLFEYFSETQRNKGNFPGRFSGRQFSNSRSEMNVSTLELGDSALYLCASSAKGASSPNTEAFFGQGTRLTVV.

This clone was observed a single time. The J gene is TRBJ2-7, the V gene TRBV5-6, with no clear D. This CDR3 is built from 16 residues. V shed 0 bases and J shed 0 bases, with 13 bases lying between them. CDR1 and CDR2 from the germline V gene are SGHDT and YYEEEE. The CDR3 loop reads CASSLATAVSSYEQYF. CDR3 nucleotides: TGTGCCAGCAGCTTGGCCACGGCGGTGTCCTCCTACGAGCAGTACTTC. The entire variable domain, with the rest obtained from reference TRBV5-6 and TRBJ2-7, is as follows: DAGVTQSPTHLIKTRGQQVTLRCSPKSGHDTVSWYQQALGQGPQFIFQYYEEEERQRGNFPDRFSGHQFPNYSSELNVNALLLGDSALYLCASSLATAVSSYEQYFGPGTRLTVT.

The chain is built from TRBV9 and TRBJ2-1; a possible D gene is TRBD2 (6 bases). V was trimmed by 4 bases and J by 0 bases, leaving 20 bases between them. The CDR3 covers 18 residues. CDR1 and CDR2 from the germline V gene are SGDLS and YYNGEE. As DNA, the CDR3 is TGTGCCAGCAGCCCCAGGCCTTTCGTGGGAGGCTCCTACAATGAGCAGTTCTTC. Amino acid sequence: CASSPRPFVGGSYNEQFF.

V usage is TRBV11-2 and J usage is TRBJ2-7; tentative D call: TRBD1 (5 bases). V dropped 5 bases and J dropped 0 bases, with 17 bases sitting between them. CDR3 size: 16 residues. Germline lookup yields CDR1 SGHAT and CDR2 FQNNGV. CDR3 in amino acids: CASSDRGTVSSYEQYF. The CDR3 coding sequence is TGTGCCAGCAGCGATAGGGGTACGGTGAGCTCCTACGAGCAGTACTTC.

The V and J genes are TRBV5-6 and TRBJ2-1, with TRBD1 matching over 7 bases. Looked up from germline, CDR1 is SGHDT and CDR2 is YYEEEE. The CDR3 has 17 amino acids. The junction had 10 bases not matched to a gene; V was cut back by 4 bases and J by 0 bases. The CDR3 spells CASSPGTAPSSYNEQFF. DNA for the CDR3: TGTGCCAGCAGCCCGGGGACAGCCCCCTCCTCCTACAATGAGCAGTTCTTC.

V and J are TRBV7-2 and TRBJ2-7; unclear D gene. This CDR3 region has 14 residues. From germline, CDR1 is SGHTA and CDR2 FQGNSA. Trimming shortened V by 1 base and J by 10 bases, and 17 bases separated the two germline ends. The CDR3 DNA follows: TGTGCCAGCAGCTTAGATGACCCCACTGGGTTACAGTACGTC. Protein: CASSLDDPTGLQYV.

The genes are TRBV2 and TRBJ2-5, with 10 positions matching TRBD2. CDR1 is SNHLY, CDR2 FYNNEI, per germline. After removal of 7 bases from V and 5 bases from J, the junction contained 4 bases not matched to a gene. This CDR3 has 13 residues. The CDR3 DNA is TGTGCCAGCATGCAGCGGGGGGGCGAGACCCAGTACTTC. Amino acid sequence: CASMQRGGETQYF.

The rearrangement joins TRBV4-1 to TRBJ2-1, with 8 nucleotides matching TRBD2. J was trimmed by 3 bases and V by 1 base; bases with no gene match: 11. Germline V CDR1 and CDR2: MGHRA, YSYEKL. This CDR3 contains 18 residues. In DNA form, the CDR3 reads TGCGCCAGCAGCCAAGGAGAGGGCAGCGGGGGACTCTACAATGAGCAGTTCTTC. Translating it yields CASSQGEGSGGLYNEQFF.

This clone has only a few counts. This chain uses TRBV30 with TRBJ1-2; the D gene is possibly TRBD1 (6 bases). The CDR3 is 13 residues long. V lost 7 bases, J lost 5 bases, and 17 bases lay in between. From germline, CDR1 is GTSNPN and CDR2 SVGIG (reference sequence). CDR3 DNA sequence: TGTGCCTATCCCCTCGGGGGCGTATATGGCTACACCTTC. Translated: CAYPLGGVYGYTF.

This chain links TRBV11-3 with TRBJ2-1; 16 bases align to TRBD2. The V and J ends lost 5 bases and 9 bases, in that order; junction bases with no gene match: 4. CDR1 and CDR2 from the germline V gene are SGHNT and YENEEA. The CDR3 is 15 amino acids. CDR3: CASSPGTSGGVEQFF. The CDR3 nucleotides are TGTGCCAGCAGCCCCGGGACTAGCGGGGGGGTTGAGCAGTTCTTC.